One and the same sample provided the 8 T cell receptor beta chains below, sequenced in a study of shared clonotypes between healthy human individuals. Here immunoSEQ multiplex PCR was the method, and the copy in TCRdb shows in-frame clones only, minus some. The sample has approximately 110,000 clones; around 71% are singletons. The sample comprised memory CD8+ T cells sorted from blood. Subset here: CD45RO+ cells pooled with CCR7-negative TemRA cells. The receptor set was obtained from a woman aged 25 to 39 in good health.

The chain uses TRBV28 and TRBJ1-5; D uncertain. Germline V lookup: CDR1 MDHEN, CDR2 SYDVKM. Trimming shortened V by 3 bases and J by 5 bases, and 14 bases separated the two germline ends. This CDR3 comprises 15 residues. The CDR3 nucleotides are TGTGCCAGCAGTTTTTCCTGGGAGAGGGATCAGCCCCAGCATTTT. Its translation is CASSFSWERDQPQHF.

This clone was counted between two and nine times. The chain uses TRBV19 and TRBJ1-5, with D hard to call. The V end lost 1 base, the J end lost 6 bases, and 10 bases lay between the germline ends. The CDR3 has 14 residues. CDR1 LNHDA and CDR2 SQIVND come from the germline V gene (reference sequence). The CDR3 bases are TGTGCCAGTAGTATAGGCCAGGAGTCTCAGCCCCAGCATTTT. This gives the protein CASSIGQESQPQHF.

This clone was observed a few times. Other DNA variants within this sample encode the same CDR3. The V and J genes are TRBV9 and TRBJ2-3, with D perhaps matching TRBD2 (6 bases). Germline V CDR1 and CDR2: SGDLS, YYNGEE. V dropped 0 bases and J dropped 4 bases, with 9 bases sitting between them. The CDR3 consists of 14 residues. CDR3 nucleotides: TGTGCCAGCAGCGTAGGTGGGGGGTCAGATACGCAGTATTTT. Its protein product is CASSVGGGSDTQYF. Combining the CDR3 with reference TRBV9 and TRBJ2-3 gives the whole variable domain DSGVTQTPKHLITATGQRVTLRCSPRSGDLSVYWYQQSLDQGLQFLIQYYNGEERAKGNILERFSAQQFPDLHSELNLSSLELGDSALYFCASSVGGGSDTQYFGPGTRLTVL.

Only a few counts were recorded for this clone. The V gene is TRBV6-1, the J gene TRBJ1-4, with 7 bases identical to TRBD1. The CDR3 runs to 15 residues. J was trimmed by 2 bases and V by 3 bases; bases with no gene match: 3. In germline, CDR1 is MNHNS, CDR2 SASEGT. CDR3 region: CASSDETGTNEKLFF. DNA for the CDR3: TGTGCCAGCAGTGATGAGACAGGGACTAATGAAAAACTGTTTTTT.

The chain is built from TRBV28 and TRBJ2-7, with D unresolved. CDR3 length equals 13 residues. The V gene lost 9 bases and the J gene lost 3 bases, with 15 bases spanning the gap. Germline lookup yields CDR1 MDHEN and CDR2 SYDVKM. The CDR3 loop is CASSLRSSYEQYF. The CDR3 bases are TGTGCCAGTAGTCTTCGGTCGAGCTACGAGCAGTACTTC. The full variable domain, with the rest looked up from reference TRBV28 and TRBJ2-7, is DVKVTQSSRYLVKRTGEKVFLECVQDMDHENMFWYRQDPGLGLRLIYFSYDVKMKEKGDIPEGYSVSREKKERFSLILESASTNQTSMYLCASSLRSSYEQYFGPGTRLTVT.

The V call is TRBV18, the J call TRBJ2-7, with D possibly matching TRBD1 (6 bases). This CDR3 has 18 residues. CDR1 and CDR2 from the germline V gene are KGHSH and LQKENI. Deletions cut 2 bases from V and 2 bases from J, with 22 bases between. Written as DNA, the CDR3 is TGTGCCAGCTCACCAAAGATTGGGGGCGGGCTGGGGCCCTACGAGCAGTACTTC. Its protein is CASSPKIGGGLGPYEQYF.

The DNA of the CDR3 is TGTGCCAGCAGCGACCCGGGACAGGGGGCCCTCAGGAGCTCCTACGAGCAGTACTTC. The encoded protein is CASSDPGQGALRSSYEQYF. V is TRBV9 and J is TRBJ2-7; 12 bases line up with TRBD1. Germline V gene data show CDR1 as SGDLS and CDR2 as YYNGEE. The V and J ends lost 3 bases and 0 bases, in that order; junction bases with no gene match: 13. This CDR3 comprises 19 residues.

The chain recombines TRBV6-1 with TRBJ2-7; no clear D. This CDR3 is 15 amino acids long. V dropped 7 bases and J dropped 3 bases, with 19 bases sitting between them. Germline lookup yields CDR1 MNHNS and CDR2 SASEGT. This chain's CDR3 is CASTISGISFYEQYF. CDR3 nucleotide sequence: TGTGCCAGCACTATCTCGGGCATCAGTTTCTACGAGCAGTACTTC.